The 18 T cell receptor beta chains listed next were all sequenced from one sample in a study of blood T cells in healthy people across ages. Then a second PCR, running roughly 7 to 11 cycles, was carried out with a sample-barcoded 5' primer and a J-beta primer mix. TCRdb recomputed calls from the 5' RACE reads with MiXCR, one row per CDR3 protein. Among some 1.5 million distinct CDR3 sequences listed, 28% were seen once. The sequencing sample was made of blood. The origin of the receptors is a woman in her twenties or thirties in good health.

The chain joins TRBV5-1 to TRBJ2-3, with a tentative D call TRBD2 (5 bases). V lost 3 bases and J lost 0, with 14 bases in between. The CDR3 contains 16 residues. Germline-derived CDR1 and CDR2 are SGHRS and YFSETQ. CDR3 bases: TGCGCCAGCAGCTCGCTAAGCGGTTCTAGCACAGATACGCAGTATTTT. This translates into CASSSLSGSSTDTQYF.

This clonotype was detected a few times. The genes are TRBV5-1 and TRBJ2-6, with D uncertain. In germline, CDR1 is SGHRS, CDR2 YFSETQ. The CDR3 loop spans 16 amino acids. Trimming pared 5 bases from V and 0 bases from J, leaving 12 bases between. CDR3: CASRHASSSGANVLTF. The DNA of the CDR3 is TGCGCCAGCAGACATGCATCAAGCTCTGGGGCCAACGTCCTGACTTTC.

CDR3 sequence (DNA): TGTGCCAGCAGCTCCCCCGGGACTAGCCCCCTGAATGAGCAGTTCTTC. This encodes CASSSPGTSPLNEQFF. V and J are TRBV7-9 and TRBJ2-1, with TRBD2 matching 9 bases. The germline V gene encodes CDR1 SEHNR and CDR2 FQNEAQ (reference sequence). Germline trimming cut 4 bases from V and 7 bases from J; bases unmatched to any gene: 11. The CDR3 covers 16 residues.

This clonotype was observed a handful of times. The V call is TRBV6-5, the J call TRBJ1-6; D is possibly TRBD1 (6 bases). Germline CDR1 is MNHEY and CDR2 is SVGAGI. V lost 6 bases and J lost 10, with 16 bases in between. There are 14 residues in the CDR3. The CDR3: CASSKDLGASPLHF. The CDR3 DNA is TGTGCCAGCAGCAAAGATCTGGGGGCCTCACCCCTCCACTTT.

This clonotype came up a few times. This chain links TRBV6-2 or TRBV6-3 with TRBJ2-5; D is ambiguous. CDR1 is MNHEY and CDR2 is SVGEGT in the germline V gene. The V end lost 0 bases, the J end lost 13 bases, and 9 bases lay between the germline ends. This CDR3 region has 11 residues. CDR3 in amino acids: CASSYSLAAYF. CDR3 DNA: TGTGCCAGCAGTTACTCCCTGGCAGCGTACTTC.

The CDR3 here is CASSYEQGGYEQYF. CDR3 nucleotide sequence: TGTGCCAGCAGTTACGAGCAGGGCGGATACGAGCAGTACTTC. This chain joins TRBV6-2 or TRBV6-3 and TRBJ2-4; maybe TRBD1 (5 bases). Matching the DNA end better, TRBJ2-7 makes the J call doubtful. Germline values: CDR1 MNHEY, CDR2 SVGEGT. The CDR3 contains 14 residues.

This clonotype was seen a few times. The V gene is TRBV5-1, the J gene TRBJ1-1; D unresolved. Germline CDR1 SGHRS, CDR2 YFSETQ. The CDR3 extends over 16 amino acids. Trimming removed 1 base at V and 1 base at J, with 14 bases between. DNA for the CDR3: TGCGCCAGCAGCTTGACCCTCCATTTACGGAACACTGAAGCTTTCTTT. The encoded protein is CASSLTLHLRNTEAFF. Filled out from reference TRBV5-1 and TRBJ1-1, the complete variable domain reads KAGVTQTPRYLIKTRGQQVTLSCSPISGHRSVSWYQQTPGQGLQFLFEYFSETQRNKGNFPGRFSGRQFSNSRSEMNVSTLELGDSALYLCASSLTLHLRNTEAFFGQGTRLTVV.

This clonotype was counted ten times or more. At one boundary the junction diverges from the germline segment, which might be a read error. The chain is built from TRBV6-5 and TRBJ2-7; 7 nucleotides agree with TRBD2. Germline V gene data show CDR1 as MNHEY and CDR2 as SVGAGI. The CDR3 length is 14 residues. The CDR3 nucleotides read TGCGCCAGCAGCCGCGGCGGGGGCTCCTACGAGCAGTACTTC. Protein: CASSRGGGSYEQYF.

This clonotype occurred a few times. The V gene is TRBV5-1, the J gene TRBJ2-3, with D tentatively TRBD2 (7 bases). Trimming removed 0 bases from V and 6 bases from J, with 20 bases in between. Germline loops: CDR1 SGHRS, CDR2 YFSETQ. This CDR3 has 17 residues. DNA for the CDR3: TGCGCCAGCAGCTTGGTTGTAGGGGGGGCACGAGGGGATACGCAGTATTTT. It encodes CASSLVVGGARGDTQYF.

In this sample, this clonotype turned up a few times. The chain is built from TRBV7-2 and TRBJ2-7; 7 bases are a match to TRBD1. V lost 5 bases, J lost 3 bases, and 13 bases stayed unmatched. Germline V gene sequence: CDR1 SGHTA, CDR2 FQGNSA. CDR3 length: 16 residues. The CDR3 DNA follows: TGTGCCAGCAGCCACTCTACAGGGGACGGGTTCTACGAGCAGTACTTC. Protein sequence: CASSHSTGDGFYEQYF.

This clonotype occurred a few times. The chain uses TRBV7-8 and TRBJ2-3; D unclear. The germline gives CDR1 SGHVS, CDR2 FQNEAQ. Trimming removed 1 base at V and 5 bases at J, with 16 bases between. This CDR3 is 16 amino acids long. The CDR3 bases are TGTGCCAGCAGCTTAGTTCGCTGGCAGGTAGGAGATACGCAGTATTTT. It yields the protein CASSLVRWQVGDTQYF.

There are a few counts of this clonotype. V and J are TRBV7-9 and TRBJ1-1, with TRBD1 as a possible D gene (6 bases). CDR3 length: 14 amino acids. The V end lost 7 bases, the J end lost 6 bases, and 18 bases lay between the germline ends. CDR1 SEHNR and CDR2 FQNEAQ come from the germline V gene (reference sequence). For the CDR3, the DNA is TGTGCCAGCATCCCCGACAGGACCACATCTGAAGCTTTCTTT. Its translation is CASIPDRTTSEAFF.

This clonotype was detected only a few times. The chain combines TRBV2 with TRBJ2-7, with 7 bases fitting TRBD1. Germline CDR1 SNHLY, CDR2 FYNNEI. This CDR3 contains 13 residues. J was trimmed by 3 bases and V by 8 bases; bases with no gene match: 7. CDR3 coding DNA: TGTGCCAGCTGGACAGGCTCCGGCTACGAGCAGTACTTC. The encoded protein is CASWTGSGYEQYF.

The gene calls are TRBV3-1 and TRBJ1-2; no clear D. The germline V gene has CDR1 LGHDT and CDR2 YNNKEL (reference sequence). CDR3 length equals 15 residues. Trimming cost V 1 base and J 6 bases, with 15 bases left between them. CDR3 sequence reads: CASSQAAGLGDGYTF. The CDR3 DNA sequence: TGTGCCAGCAGCCAAGCTGCAGGTTTAGGAGATGGCTACACCTTC.

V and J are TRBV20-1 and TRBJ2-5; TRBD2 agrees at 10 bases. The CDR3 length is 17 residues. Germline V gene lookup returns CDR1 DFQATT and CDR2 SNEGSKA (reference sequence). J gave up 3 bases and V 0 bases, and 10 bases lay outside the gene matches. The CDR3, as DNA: TGCAGTGCTAGAGATCCCTTACTAGCGGGGAGGGAAGAGACCCAGTACTTC. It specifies CSARDPLLAGREETQYF.

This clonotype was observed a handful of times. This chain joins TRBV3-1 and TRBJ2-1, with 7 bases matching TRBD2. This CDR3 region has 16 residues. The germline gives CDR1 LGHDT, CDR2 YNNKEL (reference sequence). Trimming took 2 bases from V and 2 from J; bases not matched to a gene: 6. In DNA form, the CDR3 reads TGTGCCAGCAGCCAATATGGGACTAATCCCTACAATGAGCAGTTCTTC. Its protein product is CASSQYGTNPYNEQFF.

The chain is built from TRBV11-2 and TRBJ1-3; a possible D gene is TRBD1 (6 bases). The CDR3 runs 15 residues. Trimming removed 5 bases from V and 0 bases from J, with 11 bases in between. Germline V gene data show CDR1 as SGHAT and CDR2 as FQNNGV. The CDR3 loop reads CASSHGGHSGNTIYF. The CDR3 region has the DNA TGTGCCAGCAGCCACGGGGGACACTCTGGAAACACCATATATTTT.

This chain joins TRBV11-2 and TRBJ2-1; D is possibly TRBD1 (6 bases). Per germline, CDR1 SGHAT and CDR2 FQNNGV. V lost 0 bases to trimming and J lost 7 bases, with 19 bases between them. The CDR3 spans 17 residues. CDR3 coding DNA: TGTGCCAGCAGCTTAGATCTCGGAACAGGGCCTGGGAATGAGCAGTTCTTC. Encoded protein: CASSLDLGTGPGNEQFF.